One TCR beta chain is described in this entry. TCRdb's copy holds only in-frame clones and misses some; the assay was immunoSEQ multiplex PCR. The table includes tens of thousands of clones, roughly 87% detected once. The data stem from a study of blood T cell repertoires in COVID-19. Study as a whole: Acute and convalescent COVID-19 samples came from the United States, Italy and Spain. PBMCs, B-cell-depleted T cells, or T cells provided the cDNA or gDNA that made up the material.

V lost 5 bases and J lost 1; bases outside the gene matches: 8. CDR1 is MNHEY, CDR2 SMNVEV, per germline (reference sequence). The CDR3 loop spans 15 amino acids. This TCR was recovered from a man aged 55 to 70 with acute or convalescent COVID-19. Material for sequencing was peripheral blood. J is TRBJ2-7 and V is TRBV27; 7 nucleotides agree with TRBD1. The CDR3 nucleotides are TGTGCCAGCAGTCTCACCGGGACAGATTCCTACGAGCAGTACTTC. Translation gives CASSLTGTDSYEQYF.